Each of the 29 T cell receptor beta chains below was sequenced from the same sample in a study of T cells in Graves' hyperthyroidism and ophthalmopathy. RNA transcripts gave rise to amplified TCR beta CDR3 regions. Researchers ran a first-round RT-PCR on the TCR CDR3 using the HTBI primer set. TCRdb itself ran the multiplex PCR reads through MiXCR, one entry per CDR3 protein. This sample has about 640,000 distinct CDR3 sequences, with 20% to 25% found just once. Sequenced material: blood. The receptors shown here come from a man aged 25-45 years with Graves' ophthalmopathy.

This clonotype was detected a few times. The rearrangement links TRBV4-1 to TRBJ1-5, with 10 bases matching TRBD1. Germline values: CDR1 MGHRA, CDR2 YSYEKL. Trimming at V came to 4 bases and at J to 6 bases, leaving 9 bases not matched to a gene. There are 16 residues in the CDR3. CDR3 residues: CASSPRDRGKGQPQHF. CDR3 nucleotides: TGCGCCAGCAGCCCCCGGGACAGGGGAAAAGGTCAGCCCCAGCATTTT.

This clonotype was seen a handful of times. This rearrangement joins TRBV7-3 to TRBJ2-7; D could derive from TRBD1 or TRBD2 (6 bases each). Germline CDR1 and CDR2: SGHTA and FQGTGA. V lost 5 bases, J lost 0 bases, and 41 bases lay in between. The CDR3 is made up of 24 amino acids. The CDR3 protein is CASSQSTTRGPNAQSSIRSYEQYF. CDR3 DNA sequence: TGTGCCAGCAGCCAGAGTACTACACGGGGGCCTAACGCCCAAAGCAGCATCCGCTCCTACGAGCAGTACTTC.

The sample holds many counts of this clonotype. V is TRBV2 and J is TRBJ2-7; 9 bases fit TRBD2. Trimming took 0 bases from V and 2 from J; bases not matched to a gene: 5. The germline CDR1 and CDR2 sequences are SNHLY and FYNNEI. The CDR3 is 16 residues long. CDR3 region: CASSEARLAGTYEQYF. DNA for the CDR3: TGTGCCAGCAGTGAAGCGAGGCTAGCGGGAACCTACGAGCAGTACTTC. The whole variable domain, remainder taken from reference TRBV2 and TRBJ2-7, is EPEVTQTPSHQVTQMGQEVILRCVPISNHLYFYWYRQILGQKVEFLVSFYNNEISEKSEIFDDQFSVERPDGSNFTLKIRSTKLEDSAMYFCASSEARLAGTYEQYFGPGTRLTVT.

This clonotype was observed a handful of times. The chain recombines TRBV2 with TRBJ2-4; the D gene is possibly TRBD1 (6 bases). The CDR3 contains 15 residues. The germline V gene encodes CDR1 SNHLY and CDR2 FYNNEI. V was clipped by 3 bases and J by 2 bases, with 11 bases between them. CDR3 sequence reads: CASSEAGVSKNIQYF. CDR3 DNA: TGTGCCAGCAGTGAGGCAGGGGTTTCCAAAAACATTCAGTACTTC. Full variable domain (outside the CDR3, taken from reference TRBV2 and TRBJ2-4): EPEVTQTPSHQVTQMGQEVILRCVPISNHLYFYWYRQILGQKVEFLVSFYNNEISEKSEIFDDQFSVERPDGSNFTLKIRSTKLEDSAMYFCASSEAGVSKNIQYFGAGTRLSVL.

In its sample, this clonotype was seen many times. The chain links TRBV28 to TRBJ2-7; no definite D call. V lost 2 bases to trimming and J lost 3 bases, with 8 bases between them. The CDR3 is made up of 13 amino acids. Germline V gene sequence: CDR1 MDHEN, CDR2 SYDVKM. CDR3 residues: CASSLPTFYEQYF. CDR3 DNA sequence: TGTGCCAGCAGTTTACCCACCTTCTACGAGCAGTACTTC.

The V gene is TRBV11-2, the J gene TRBJ2-1; D gene ambiguous. Germline CDR1 SGHAT, CDR2 FQNNGV. The V end was cut by 4 bases, the J end by 5 bases, with 9 bases between. The CDR3 has 13 residues. The CDR3 DNA reads TGTGCCAGCAGCTCGGGTAGGAACAATGAGCAGTTCTTC. Its translation is CASSSGRNNEQFF.

Notes on this clonotype: The germline gene is not matched at one end of the junction; a read error may be the cause. The chain links TRBV7-6 to TRBJ2-3; unclear D gene. CDR1 is SGHVS, CDR2 FNYEAQ, per germline. This CDR3 comprises 15 residues. The CDR3 coding sequence is TGTGCCAGCCGCTTATCGGCAGGATACACAGATACGCAGTATTTT. Translating it yields CASRLSAGYTDTQYF.

The chain joins TRBV10-3 to TRBJ2-3, with D unclear. CDR1 ENHRY and CDR2 SYGVKD come from the germline V gene. V was shortened by 6 bases and J by 0 bases, with 13 bases between the two germline ends. The CDR3 is 15 amino acids. The CDR3 DNA reads as TGTGCCATCAGGCCGTCAAGGGTTAGCACAGATACGCAGTATTTT. Translated, it gives CAIRPSRVSTDTQYF.

V usage is TRBV7-8 and J usage is TRBJ2-6, with 8 bases lining up with TRBD1. CDR1 is SGHVS, CDR2 FQNEAQ, per germline. The V gene end was trimmed by 4 bases and the J gene end by 2 bases; junction bases not matched to a gene: 4. This CDR3 is 16 amino acids long. The CDR3 DNA sequence: TGTGCCAGCAGCTCATGGACAGGGACTGGGGCCAACGTCCTGACTTTC. Its protein product is CASSSWTGTGANVLTF.

This chain links TRBV7-9 with TRBJ2-7; 9 bases are a match to TRBD1. The CDR3 has 15 residues. V trimming: 3 bases; J trimming: 5 bases; junction bases outside the gene matches: 8. Germline lookup yields CDR1 SEHNR and CDR2 FQNEAQ (reference sequence). The CDR3 DNA sequence: TGTGCCAGCAGCTTCCCGGGACAGGGTCTTCACGAGCAGTACTTC. This sequence encodes CASSFPGQGLHEQYF.

This clonotype showed up many times. This chain joins TRBV20-1 and TRBJ1-3; the D is unclear. Looked up from germline, CDR1 is DFQATT and CDR2 is SNEGSKA (reference sequence). Trimming took off 3 bases at V and 9 bases at J, with 15 bases between the two ends. This CDR3 is 13 amino acids long. Here the CDR3 reads CSASWVSQGTIYF. Here the CDR3 DNA reads TGCAGTGCTAGTTGGGTCTCCCAAGGCACCATATATTTT.

This clonotype was seen many times. V usage is TRBV30 and J usage is TRBJ1-5, with D possibly being TRBD1 (5 bases). The CDR3 covers 14 residues. Germline V lookup: CDR1 GTSNPN, CDR2 SVGIG (reference sequence). V dropped 0 bases and J dropped 2 bases, with 8 bases sitting between them. CDR3 coding DNA: TGTGCCTGGAGTGTAGACAGACGCAATCAGCCCCAGCATTTT. Its translation: CAWSVDRRNQPQHF.

As concerns this clonotype: At one end, the junction sequence differs from germline, possibly due to a read error. The rearrangement joins TRBV5-1 to TRBJ2-7, with unresolved D. This CDR3 contains 14 residues. Germline V gene data show CDR1 as SGHRS and CDR2 as YFSETQ. This CDR3 is CASSLTENSHEQYF. Written as DNA, the CDR3 is TGCGCCAGCAGCTTGACAGAAAACTCCCACGAGCAGTACTTC.

The V gene is TRBV28, the J gene TRBJ2-6, with a weak D call TRBD1 (7 bases). The CDR3 covers 20 residues. Between the trimmed V and J ends, which lost 3 bases and 2 bases, there was a span of 23 bases. The germline V gene encodes CDR1 MDHEN and CDR2 SYDVKM. In DNA, the CDR3 is TGTGCCAGCAGTTTCAGGGGGGCTTTAGGGTCGTGGACTGGGGCCAACGTCCTGACTTTC. It translates to CASSFRGALGSWTGANVLTF.

This clonotype showed up just a few times. V usage is TRBV15 and J usage is TRBJ2-5, with D tentatively TRBD1 (6 bases). CDR1 is LNHNV, CDR2 YYDKDF, per germline (reference sequence). Trimming took off 2 bases at V and 5 bases at J, with 18 bases between the two ends. The CDR3 has 16 amino acids. The CDR3 spells CATSRPWDIKVETQYF. The CDR3 DNA follows: TGTGCCACCAGCAGACCCTGGGACATAAAGGTGGAGACCCAGTACTTC.

The genes are TRBV20-1 and TRBJ2-3; D uncertain. Trimming took 1 base from V and 0 from J, leaving 8 bases between them. CDR3 length equals 14 residues. From germline, CDR1 is DFQATT and CDR2 SNEGSKA (reference sequence). The CDR3 protein is CSARGTQSTDTQYF. The CDR3 DNA is TGCAGTGCTAGAGGGACCCAAAGCACAGATACGCAGTATTTT.

There are a few counts of this clonotype. This chain links TRBV12-3 or TRBV12-4 with TRBJ1-3; D is unresolved. This CDR3 is 16 amino acids long. V gave up 6 bases and J gave up 0 bases, with 15 bases separating them. The CDR3 region has the DNA TGTGCCAGCAGCCCCATTGGACGGACCTCTGGAAACACCATATATTTT. It specifies CASSPIGRTSGNTIYF.

As concerns this clonotype: Sequence at one end of the junction differs from germline and may be a read error. The chain employs TRBV6-2 or TRBV6-3 and TRBJ2-1; D unresolved. The CDR3 covers 16 residues. The V gene's germline CDR1 is MNHEY and CDR2 SVGEGT. The CDR3 sequence: CASGYVPSPSYNEQSF. The CDR3 DNA is TGTGCCAGCGGTTACGTCCCATCTCCCTCCTACAATGAGCAGTCCTTC.

A few counts support this clonotype. The CDR3 nucleotides are TGTGCCAGCTTTTCCAGGGGGTCGAACACTGAAGCTTTCTTT. Its protein product is CASFSRGSNTEAFF. V usage is TRBV12-3 or TRBV12-4 and J usage is TRBJ1-1, with 7 bases matching TRBD1. The CDR3 spans 14 residues. The V gene end was trimmed by 8 bases and the J gene end by 1 base; junction bases not matched to a gene: 7.

The J gene is TRBJ2-5, the V gene TRBV6-1; no clear D. Germline lookup yields CDR1 MNHNS and CDR2 SASEGT. Trimming took 1 base from V and 5 from J, leaving 14 bases between them. The length of the CDR3 is 15 residues. CDR3 residues: CASSEEPLPHETQYF. DNA of the CDR3: TGTGCCAGCAGTGAAGAGCCCCTGCCTCATGAGACCCAGTACTTC.

The chain is built from TRBV4-3 and TRBJ1-5; D uncertain. Germline CDR1 LGHNA, CDR2 YSLEER. The CDR3 contains 15 residues. V dropped 1 base and J dropped 7 bases, with 14 bases sitting between them. CDR3 sequence reads: CASSQGPPGLQPQHF. The CDR3 region has the DNA TGCGCCAGCAGCCAAGGTCCTCCTGGTTTGCAGCCCCAGCATTTT.

This clonotype appeared a few times. The V call is TRBV6-1, the J call TRBJ2-2; TRBD1 aligns across 7 bases. Germline values: CDR1 MNHNS, CDR2 SASEGT. V was clipped by 4 bases and J by 7 bases; unmatched bases: 9. The CDR3 loop spans 15 amino acids. The CDR3 region has the DNA TGTGCCAGCAGTGGGCCCGACAGGGCCCACGGGGAGCTGTTTTTT. Protein: CASSGPDRAHGELFF.

The chain joins TRBV3-1 to TRBJ1-1; D is unclear. This CDR3 has 14 amino acids. V was shortened by 5 bases and J by 3 bases, with 13 bases between the two germline ends. Germline CDR1 reads LGHDT; CDR2 reads YNNKEL (reference sequence). CDR3 DNA sequence: TGTGCCAGCAGCTCCCGCCAGACTCACACTGAAGCTTTCTTT. Protein sequence: CASSSRQTHTEAFF.

This clonotype was detected ten times or more. This rearrangement joins TRBV11-2 to TRBJ2-1, with D perhaps assigned TRBD1 or TRBD2 (6 bases each). In germline, CDR1 is SGHAT, CDR2 FQNNGV. Trimming cost V 5 bases and J 11 bases, with 16 bases left between them. The CDR3 consists of 13 residues. The CDR3 coding sequence is TGTGCCAGCAGCGAGGGGGGCCCTCTAAAGCAGTTCTTC. It is translated as CASSEGGPLKQFF.

This clonotype was observed many times. The chain recombines TRBV12-3 or TRBV12-4 with TRBJ1-5, with no clear D. V was clipped by 2 bases and J by 1 base, with 6 bases between them. The CDR3 covers 14 residues. CDR3 sequence: CASSLSASNQPQHF. CDR3 nucleotides: TGTGCCAGCAGTTTATCAGCGAGCAATCAGCCCCAGCATTTT.

Of note for this clonotype: This could be a read error, since a much larger clone is one nucleotide away. The genes are TRBV10-3 and TRBJ2-1; 8 bases agree with TRBD2. V dropped 3 bases and J dropped 6; count of bases not matched to a gene: 4. The CDR3 contains 14 residues. CDR1 ENHRY and CDR2 SYGVKD come from the germline V gene. CDR3 coding DNA: TGTGCCATCAGTGAAGCGGGAGTCGGCAATGAGCAGTTCTTC. This gives the protein CAISEAGVGNEQFF.

This clonotype has only a few counts. V is TRBV6-1 and J is TRBJ1-5; D is ambiguous. Germline CDR1 is MNHNS and CDR2 is SASEGT. The CDR3 consists of 15 residues. V lost 6 bases and J lost 0, with 12 bases in between. DNA for the CDR3: TGTGCCAGCAGACCCGGCCACCGTAGCAATCAGCCCCAGCATTTT. Translated: CASRPGHRSNQPQHF.

This clonotype occurred many times. The V and J genes are TRBV2 and TRBJ1-5; no reliable D call. The CDR3 consists of 16 residues. The V gene's germline CDR1 is SNHLY and CDR2 FYNNEI. V was trimmed by 7 bases and J by 0 bases, leaving 16 bases between them. The CDR3 DNA follows: TGTGCCAGCACCCCGAGGTCGGATATTAGCAATCAGCCCCAGCATTTT. Amino acid sequence: CASTPRSDISNQPQHF.

The rearrangement joins TRBV6-1 to TRBJ2-1; 15 bases are a match to TRBD2. Germline CDR1 reads MNHNS; CDR2 reads SASEGT. V gave up 5 bases and J gave up 1 base; unmatched junction bases: 6. CDR3 length equals 18 residues. The CDR3 loop is CASSLRTSGRASYNEQFF. The DNA of the CDR3 is TGTGCCAGCAGTCTTCGGACTAGCGGGAGGGCGTCCTACAATGAGCAGTTCTTC.